This T cell receptor (beta chain) was observed in a study of blood T cell repertoires in COVID-19. Here immunoSEQ multiplex PCR was the method, and the copy in TCRdb shows in-frame clones only, minus some. The sample contains roughly 130,000 clones, about nine tenths of which appear only once. The CDR3 sequence is 13 residues long. V was cut by 10 bases and J by 3 bases, with 16 bases left in between. Germline values: CDR1 MNHEY, CDR2 SMNVEV (reference sequence). The sequencing sample was made of peripheral blood. The J gene is TRBJ2-7, the V gene TRBV27; possible D gene TRBD2, 5 bases. The sequence was collected from a middle-aged man with acute or convalescent COVID-19. For the CDR3, the DNA is TGTGCCACCCCCTCCGGGAACCGCTACGAGCAGTACTTC. Its translation is CATPSGNRYEQYF.